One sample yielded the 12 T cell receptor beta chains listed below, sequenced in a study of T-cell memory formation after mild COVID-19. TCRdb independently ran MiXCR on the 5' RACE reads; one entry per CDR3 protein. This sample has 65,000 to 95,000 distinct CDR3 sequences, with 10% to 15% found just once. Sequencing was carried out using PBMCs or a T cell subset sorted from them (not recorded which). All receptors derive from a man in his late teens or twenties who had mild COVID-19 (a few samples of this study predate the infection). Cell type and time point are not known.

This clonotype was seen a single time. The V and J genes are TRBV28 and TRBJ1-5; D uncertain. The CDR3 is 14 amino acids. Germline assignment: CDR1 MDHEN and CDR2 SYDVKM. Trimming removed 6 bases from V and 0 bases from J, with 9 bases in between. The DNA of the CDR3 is TGTGCCAGCAGAAGGAAAAATAGCAATCAGCCCCAGCATTTT. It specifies CASRRKNSNQPQHF.

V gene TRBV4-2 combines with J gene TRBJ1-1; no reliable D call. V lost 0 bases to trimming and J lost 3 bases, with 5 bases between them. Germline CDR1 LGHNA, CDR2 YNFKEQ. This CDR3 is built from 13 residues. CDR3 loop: CASSQDVYTEAFF. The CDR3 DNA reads TGTGCCAGCAGCCAAGATGTATACACTGAAGCTTTCTTT.

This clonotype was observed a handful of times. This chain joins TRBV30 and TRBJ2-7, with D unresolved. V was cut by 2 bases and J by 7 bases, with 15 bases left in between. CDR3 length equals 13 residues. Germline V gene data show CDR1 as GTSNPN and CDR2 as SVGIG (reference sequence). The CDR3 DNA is TGTGCCTGGAGTCCCGGCCTGAGAGCGGAGCAGTACTTC. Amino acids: CAWSPGLRAEQYF.

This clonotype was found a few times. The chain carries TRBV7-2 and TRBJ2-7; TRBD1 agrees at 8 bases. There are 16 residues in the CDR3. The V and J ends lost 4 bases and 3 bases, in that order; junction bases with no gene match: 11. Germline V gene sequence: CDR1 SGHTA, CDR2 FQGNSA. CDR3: CASSSGTGEVGYEQYV. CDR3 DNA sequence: TGTGCCAGCAGCTCAGGGACAGGTGAGGTGGGCTACGAGCAGTACGTC.

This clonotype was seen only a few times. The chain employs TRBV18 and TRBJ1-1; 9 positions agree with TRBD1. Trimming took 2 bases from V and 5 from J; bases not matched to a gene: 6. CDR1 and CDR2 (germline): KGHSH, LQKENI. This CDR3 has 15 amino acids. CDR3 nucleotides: TGTGCCAGCTCACCATGGGACAGGGCGGGGACTGAAGCTTTCTTT. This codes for CASSPWDRAGTEAFF.

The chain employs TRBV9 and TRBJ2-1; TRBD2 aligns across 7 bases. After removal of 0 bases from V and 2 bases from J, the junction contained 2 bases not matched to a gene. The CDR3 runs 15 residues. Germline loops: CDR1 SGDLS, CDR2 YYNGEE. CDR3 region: CASSVDGGAYNEQFF. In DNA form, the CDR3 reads TGTGCCAGCAGCGTAGATGGGGGGGCCTACAATGAGCAGTTCTTC.

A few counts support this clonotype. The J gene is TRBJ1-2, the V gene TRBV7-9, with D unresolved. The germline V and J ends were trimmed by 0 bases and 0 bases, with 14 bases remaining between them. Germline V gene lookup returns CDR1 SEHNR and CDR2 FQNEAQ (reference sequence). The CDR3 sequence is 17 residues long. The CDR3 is CASSLAPAMAANYGYTF. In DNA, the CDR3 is TGTGCCAGCAGCTTAGCCCCGGCGATGGCCGCTAACTATGGCTACACCTTC.

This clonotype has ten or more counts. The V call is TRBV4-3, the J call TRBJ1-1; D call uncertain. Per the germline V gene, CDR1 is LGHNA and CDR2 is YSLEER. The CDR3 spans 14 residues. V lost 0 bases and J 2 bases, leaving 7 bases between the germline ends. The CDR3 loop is CASSQDMGNTEAFF. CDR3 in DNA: TGCGCCAGCAGCCAAGACATGGGAAACACTGAAGCTTTCTTT.

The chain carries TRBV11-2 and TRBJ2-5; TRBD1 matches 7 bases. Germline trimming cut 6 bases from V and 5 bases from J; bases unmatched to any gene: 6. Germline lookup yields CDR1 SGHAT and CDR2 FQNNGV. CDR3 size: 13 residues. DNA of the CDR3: TGTGCCAGCAGTTCGACAGGGCAGGAGACCCAGTACTTC. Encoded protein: CASSSTGQETQYF.

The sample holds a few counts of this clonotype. The CDR3 coding sequence is TGTGCCAGTAGTAGCCGGGACTTAGCGTCCACGTACAATGAGCAGTTCTTC. The encoded protein is CASSSRDLASTYNEQFF. The rearrangement joins TRBV19 to TRBJ2-1; a weak D match, TRBD2 (6 bases). Trimming cost V 4 bases and J 4 bases, with 20 bases left between them. Germline loops: CDR1 LNHDA, CDR2 SQIVND (reference sequence). This CDR3 is 17 amino acids long. Supplemented by reference TRBV19 and TRBJ2-1, the full variable domain reads DGGITQSPKYLFRKEGQNVTLSCEQNLNHDAMYWYRQDPGQGLRLIYYSQIVNDFQKGDIAEGYSVSREKKESFPLTVTSAQKNPTAFYLCASSSRDLASTYNEQFFGPGTRLTVL.

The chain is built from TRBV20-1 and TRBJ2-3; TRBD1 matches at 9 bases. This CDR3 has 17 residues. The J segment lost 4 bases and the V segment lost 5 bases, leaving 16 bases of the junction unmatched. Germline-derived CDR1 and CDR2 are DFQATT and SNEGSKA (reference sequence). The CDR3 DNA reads TGCAGTGCTTCCTTACAGGGGGCGACGAGCATCGCAGATACGCAGTATTTT. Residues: CSASLQGATSIADTQYF.

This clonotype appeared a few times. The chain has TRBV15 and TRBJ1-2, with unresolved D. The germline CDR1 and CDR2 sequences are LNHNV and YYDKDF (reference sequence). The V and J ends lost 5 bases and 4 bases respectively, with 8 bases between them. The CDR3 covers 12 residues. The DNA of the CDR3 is TGTGCCACCAGCCTTTACAGCTATGGCTACACCTTC. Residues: CATSLYSYGYTF.